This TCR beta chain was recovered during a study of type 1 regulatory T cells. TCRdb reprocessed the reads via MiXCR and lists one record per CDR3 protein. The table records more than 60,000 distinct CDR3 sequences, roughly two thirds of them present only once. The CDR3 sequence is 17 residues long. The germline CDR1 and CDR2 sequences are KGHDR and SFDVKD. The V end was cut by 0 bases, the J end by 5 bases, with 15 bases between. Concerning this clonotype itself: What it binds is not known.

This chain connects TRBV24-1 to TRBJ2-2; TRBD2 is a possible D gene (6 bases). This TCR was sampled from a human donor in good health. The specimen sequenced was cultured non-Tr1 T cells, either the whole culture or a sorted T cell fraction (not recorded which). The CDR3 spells CATSDLPGSTATGELFF. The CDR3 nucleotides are TGTGCCACCAGTGATTTGCCCGGGAGTACCGCAACCGGGGAGCTGTTTTTT.